Below, 29 T cell receptor beta chains from the same sample are listed, as sequenced in a study of spatial heterogeneity in lung cancer. Their antigens are not known. Study-wide points: Counts of expanded intratumoral alpha and beta TCRs tracked tumor mutation counts.

In TCRdb, the 5' RACE reads were re-called with MiXCR into one record per CDR3 protein. This sample has more than 1,300 distinct CDR3 sequences, with approximately 13% found just once. Specified time point: sample taken at primary tumor resection. The sample was lung tumor tissue, taken at surgery. The receptors were sampled from a female donor with early-stage non-small cell lung cancer.

As regards this clonotype: As an off-target read in a library built for alpha chains, this beta chain has a frequency of little significance. The J gene is TRBJ1-1, the V gene TRBV7-2, with TRBD1 as a possible D gene (5 bases). Trimming removed 5 bases from V and 1 base from J, with 11 bases in between. From germline, CDR1 is SGHTA and CDR2 FQGNSA. This CDR3 spans 14 amino acids. The CDR3: CASSPGPPNTEAFF. The CDR3 DNA is TGTGCCAGCAGCCCGGGACCGCCGAACACTGAAGCTTTCTTT.

This clonotype is judged medium-sized. This beta chain is a stray read from a library made for alpha chains; its abundance is not meaningful. This chain uses TRBV12-3 or TRBV12-4 with TRBJ1-1; D gene unclear. Trimming shortened V by 3 bases and J by 1 base, and 6 bases separated the two germline ends. The CDR3 has 13 residues. This chain's CDR3 is CASSFAQNTEAFF. The DNA of the CDR3 is TGTGCCAGCAGTTTCGCCCAGAACACTGAAGCTTTCTTT.

This clonotype is medium-sized by share. Since it is a stray read in a library aimed at alpha chains, this beta chain has a size that is not meaningful. The J gene is TRBJ2-1, the V gene TRBV29-1; no firm D call. The V gene lost 5 bases and the J gene lost 4 bases, with 21 bases spanning the gap. The CDR3 has 16 amino acids. Germline loops: CDR1 SQVTM, CDR2 ANQGSEA. The CDR3 DNA follows: TGCAGCGTTCAGGCTCACTCCCTAGGGATATACAATGAGCAGTTCTTC. Translated, it gives CSVQAHSLGIYNEQFF.

This clonotype was seen a few times. Little can be read into the size of this beta chain, an off-target read in a library designed for alpha chains. The V gene is TRBV7-9, the J gene TRBJ1-2; 10 bases align to TRBD1. This CDR3 is 15 amino acids long. V lost 0 bases and J lost 4; bases outside the gene matches: 2. The germline V gene encodes CDR1 SEHNR and CDR2 FQNEAQ (reference sequence). The CDR3 DNA reads TGTGCCAGCAGCTTAGCTGGACAGGGGGTCTATGGCTACACCTTC. Protein product: CASSLAGQGVYGYTF.

This clonotype is categorized as medium-sized. This beta chain appears as a stray read in a library generated for alpha chains; its size is not informative. The CDR3: CSARDQGFYEQYF. The CDR3, as DNA: TGCAGTGCTAGAGATCAAGGGTTCTACGAGCAGTACTTC. The chain has TRBV20-1 and TRBJ2-7; the D is unclear. V was pared by 0 bases and J by 3 bases, with 9 bases between. This CDR3 has 13 residues. CDR1 and CDR2 from the germline V gene are DFQATT and SNEGSKA (reference sequence).

This clonotype is termed hyperexpanded. Since the library was made to target alpha chains, this beta chain is a stray read and its abundance is not meaningful. The chain recombines TRBV6-5 with TRBJ2-2; D is possibly TRBD2 (6 bases). The length of the CDR3 is 16 residues. The ends were cut back, 5 bases at V and 5 bases at J, with 18 bases in the middle. Germline V CDR1 and CDR2: MNHEY, SVGAGI. The CDR3, as DNA: TGTGCCAGCAGTGACCTCCCCCCGGGGGTAACCGGGGAGCTGTTTTTT. This sequence encodes CASSDLPPGVTGELFF.

Sample share makes this clonotype medium-sized. This beta chain came through as a stray read in a library set up for alpha chains, and its size says little. The V call is TRBV4-1, the J call TRBJ1-4; TRBD1 is a possible D gene (5 bases). This CDR3 is built from 17 residues. V was trimmed by 1 base and J by 3 bases, leaving 15 bases between them. Germline V CDR1 and CDR2: MGHRA, YSYEKL. DNA of the CDR3: TGCGCCAGCAGCCAAGTTGAGGTTACGGGGCCTAATGAAAAACTGTTTTTT. This encodes CASSQVEVTGPNEKLFF.

This clonotype is medium-sized (0.01 to 0.1%) by share. This beta chain turned up in a library designed for alpha chains; as an off-target read, its abundance says little. The rearrangement joins TRBV6-1 to TRBJ2-1; 9 nucleotides match TRBD1. The trim removed 5 bases at V and 8 bases at J, leaving 10 bases unmatched. Germline V lookup: CDR1 MNHNS, CDR2 SASEGT. CDR3 length: 15 amino acids. CDR3 loop: CASSPHWTGVYEQFF. The CDR3 DNA follows: TGTGCCAGCAGTCCACATTGGACAGGGGTATATGAGCAGTTCTTC.

In regard to this clonotype: A library made for alpha chains picked up this beta chain off target, so its size means little. The rearrangement links TRBV27 to TRBJ2-1, with TRBD1 matching over 8 bases. V was pared by 5 bases and J by 8 bases, with 11 bases of the junction left unmatched. Germline V CDR1 and CDR2: MNHEY, SMNVEV (reference sequence). This CDR3 has 15 amino acids. This CDR3 reads CASSPHVQGADEQFF. The CDR3 DNA follows: TGTGCCAGCAGTCCACACGTCCAGGGGGCAGATGAGCAGTTCTTC.

Within the sample, this clonotype is medium-sized. This beta chain is off target for a library built for alpha chains, so its abundance means little. The chain combines TRBV28 with TRBJ2-5, with unresolved D. The V end was cut by 3 bases, the J end by 3 bases, with 14 bases between. Germline assignment: CDR1 MDHEN and CDR2 SYDVKM. The CDR3 loop spans 15 amino acids. The CDR3: CASSLKRRAKETQYF. DNA for the CDR3: TGTGCCAGCAGTTTGAAGAGAAGGGCTAAAGAGACCCAGTACTTC.

This clonotype counts as large. Because this beta chain is a stray read in a library intended to capture alpha chains, its abundance should not be given much weight. The V call is TRBV5-6, the J call TRBJ2-7, with 11 positions matching TRBD1. The junction had 11 bases not matched to a gene; V was cut back by 3 bases and J by 6 bases. The germline CDR1 and CDR2 sequences are SGHDT and YYEEEE. There are 16 residues in the CDR3. DNA for the CDR3: TGTGCCAGCAGCTATGAGAGCGGACAGGGGGCGCGCGAGCAGTACTTC. Residues: CASSYESGQGAREQYF. The full variable domain, its missing parts supplied by reference TRBV5-6 and TRBJ2-7, is DAGVTQSPTHLIKTRGQQVTLRCSPKSGHDTVSWYQQALGQGPQFIFQYYEEEERQRGNFPDRFSGHQFPNYSSELNVNALLLGDSALYLCASSYESGQGAREQYFGPGTRLTVT.

With regard to this clonotype: This beta chain is off target for a library built for alpha chains, so its abundance means little. This chain's CDR3 is CASSLWGGQGGRTDTQYF. The CDR3 DNA is TGTGCCAGCAGTTTATGGGGAGGACAGGGTGGACGCACAGATACGCAGTATTTT. This sequence joins TRBV28 and TRBJ2-3; 8 positions agree with TRBD1. CDR1 is MDHEN, CDR2 SYDVKM, per germline. The CDR3 is 18 amino acids. V was pared by 0 bases and J by 1 base, with 9 bases of the junction left unmatched.

This clonotype is categorized as medium-sized (0.01 to 0.1%). Found in a library prepared for alpha chains, this beta chain is an off-target read, and its abundance has little meaning. This chain joins TRBV7-2 and TRBJ2-2, with TRBD2 identical over 14 bases. V shed 4 bases and J 3 bases; nucleotides not matched to a gene: 7. There are 18 residues in the CDR3. Per the germline V gene, CDR1 is SGHTA and CDR2 is FQGNSA. The CDR3, as DNA: TGTGCCAGCAGCTCGGGACTAGCGGGAGCCATCGACACCGGGGAGCTGTTTTTT. As protein: CASSSGLAGAIDTGELFF.

By proportion, this clonotype is medium-sized. The library was prepared for alpha chains; this beta chain is a stray read, so its frequency means little. CDR3 sequence (DNA): TGTGCCAGCAGTTCGGAGCGGACGGAAGCCTATGGCTACACCTTC. Protein sequence: CASSSERTEAYGYTF. The genes are TRBV27 and TRBJ1-2; D call uncertain. CDR3 length: 15 amino acids. CDR1 is MNHEY, CDR2 SMNVEV, per germline (reference sequence). Trimming took 4 bases from V and 4 from J, leaving 16 bases between them.

This clonotype has only a few counts. The library was prepared for alpha chains; this beta chain is a stray read, so its frequency means little. The CDR3 region has the DNA TGTGCAAGTCGCTTAGGCGCGCACCACGAGCAGTACTTC. It encodes CASRLGAHHEQYF. This chain joins TRBV12-2 and TRBJ2-7. TRBV12-2 is a pseudogene. CDR3 size: 13 residues.

With respect to this clonotype: Within a library made for alpha chains, this beta chain is off target, and its count is uninformative. The rearrangement joins TRBV11-2 to TRBJ1-1, with D maybe TRBD1 (6 bases). Trimming took off 5 bases at V and 1 base at J, with 14 bases between the two ends. In germline, CDR1 is SGHAT, CDR2 FQNNGV. This CDR3 has 15 amino acids. Here the CDR3 DNA reads TGTGCCAGCAGCCCCCTACAGGGATGGAACACTGAAGCTTTCTTT. Amino acids: CASSPLQGWNTEAFF.

Of note for this clonotype: It may be a read error: a sequence one base away is much more abundant. Found in a library prepared for alpha chains, this beta chain is an off-target read, and its abundance has little meaning. This chain connects TRBV7-9 to TRBJ2-1; 8 nucleotides line up with TRBD2. Germline CDR1 is SEHNR and CDR2 is FQNEAQ (reference sequence). V dropped 3 bases and J dropped 4; count of bases not matched to a gene: 5. CDR3 length: 15 amino acids. This CDR3 reads CASSFSAGGYNEQFF. CDR3 DNA: TGTGCCAGCAGCTTCTCTGCGGGGGGTTACAATGAGCAGTTCTTC. Based on the CDR3 plus reference TRBV7-9 and TRBJ2-1, the full variable domain is DTGVSQNPRHKITKRGQNVTFRCDPISEHNRLYWYRQTLGQGPEFLTYFQNEAQLEKSRLLSDRFSAERPKGSFSTLEIQRTEQGDSAMYLCASSFSAGGYNEQFFGPGTRLTVL.

This clonotype ranks as medium-sized (0.01 to 0.1%). This beta chain is a stray read from a library made for alpha chains; its abundance is not meaningful. The genes are TRBV20-1 and TRBJ1-6, with D possibly being TRBD1 (6 bases). Germline loops: CDR1 DFQATT, CDR2 SNEGSKA (reference sequence). Trimming removed 0 bases at V and 13 bases at J, with 22 bases between. This CDR3 has 16 amino acids. CDR3 in DNA: TGCAGTGCTAGAGACAGGGGAGGTGGAGGTGTTTCGCCCCTCCACTTT. It translates to CSARDRGGGGVSPLHF.

This clonotype is deemed medium-sized. This beta chain appears as a stray read in a library generated for alpha chains; its size is not informative. The J gene is TRBJ2-2, the V gene TRBV18, with D unclear. Per the germline V gene, CDR1 is KGHSH and CDR2 is LQKENI. The ends were cut back, 3 bases at V and 2 bases at J, with 10 bases in the middle. CDR3 length: 15 residues. CDR3 protein: CASSPALPNTGELFF. In nucleotides, the CDR3 is TGTGCCAGCTCACCGGCACTTCCAAACACCGGGGAGCTGTTTTTT.

This clonotype is medium-sized (0.01 to 0.1%) within its sample. This beta chain was picked up by a library intended for alpha chains and is off target, so its count carries little meaning. The chain joins TRBV7-2 to TRBJ2-3; D is undetermined. The V and J ends lost 7 bases and 5 bases respectively, with 10 bases between them. Germline lookup yields CDR1 SGHTA and CDR2 FQGNSA. The CDR3 consists of 12 residues. CDR3: CASKEFEDTQYF. The DNA of the CDR3 is TGTGCCAGCAAGGAGTTTGAAGATACGCAGTATTTT.

This clonotype is labeled medium-sized. Found in a library prepared for alpha chains, this beta chain is an off-target read, and its abundance has little meaning. The CDR3 reads CSAASRGRSATDTQYF. CDR3 DNA sequence: TGCAGTGCTGCGAGCCGGGGGCGCAGCGCCACAGATACGCAGTATTTT. This chain links TRBV20-1 with TRBJ2-3; possibly TRBD1 or TRBD2 for D (6 bases each). There are 16 residues in the CDR3. Germline V gene sequence: CDR1 DFQATT, CDR2 SNEGSKA (reference sequence). V dropped 5 bases and J dropped 2 bases, with 20 bases sitting between them.

Many counts were recorded for this clonotype. This beta chain is a stray read from a library made for alpha chains; its abundance is not meaningful. The chain uses TRBV19 and TRBJ2-7; TRBD2 matches at 13 bases. The CDR3 is made up of 16 amino acids. Germline V lookup: CDR1 LNHDA, CDR2 SQIVND (reference sequence). V lost 6 bases to trimming and J lost 2 bases; unmatched junction nucleotides: 7. For the CDR3, the DNA is TGTGCCAGTAGCCCCCAGGGACTAGCGGGAACCTACGAGCAGTACTTC. Translating it yields CASSPQGLAGTYEQYF. Together with reference TRBV19 and TRBJ2-7, the CDR3 gives the full variable domain: DGGITQSPKYLFRKEGQNVTLSCEQNLNHDAMYWYRQDPGQGLRLIYYSQIVNDFQKGDIAEGYSVSREKKESFPLTVTSAQKNPTAFYLCASSPQGLAGTYEQYFGPGTRLTVT.

This clonotype was counted a few times. Because the library targeted alpha chains, this beta chain is an off-target read whose size means little. The chain links TRBV12-3 or TRBV12-4 to TRBJ2-7; perhaps TRBD1 as D (6 bases). V was shortened by 5 bases and J by 4 bases, with 9 bases between the two germline ends. The CDR3 is 12 amino acids. The CDR3 region has the DNA TGTGCCAGCAGTACCCAGGGGTACGAGCAGTACTTC. Protein sequence: CASSTQGYEQYF.

This clonotype was observed a few times. Since it is a stray read in a library aimed at alpha chains, this beta chain has a size that is not meaningful. The chain recombines TRBV12-3 or TRBV12-4 with TRBJ1-4; maybe TRBD1 (6 bases). With 3 bases removed from V and 8 bases from J, the gap between germline ends came to 25 bases. The CDR3 runs to 18 residues. The CDR3 sequence: CASSFGGTGRTGQEKLFF. The DNA for the CDR3 is TGTGCCAGCAGTTTTGGTGGAACAGGGCGCACCGGACAGGAAAAACTGTTTTTT.

In this sample, this clonotype is medium-sized. Found in a library prepared for alpha chains, this beta chain is an off-target read, and its abundance has little meaning. V and J are TRBV7-2 and TRBJ2-5; unclear D gene. Germline assignment: CDR1 SGHTA and CDR2 FQGNSA. This CDR3 has 14 residues. Trimming removed 0 bases from V and 5 bases from J, with 10 bases in between. The DNA for the CDR3 is TGTGCCAGCAGCTTAGCAGTGGGTGGTGAGACCCAGTACTTC. It codes for CASSLAVGGETQYF.

By share of the sample, this clonotype is medium-sized (0.01 to 0.1%). For a library built for alpha chains, this beta chain is a stray read; little rests on its size. CDR3 sequence: CASSKGLSGFQETQYF. The CDR3 DNA is TGTGCCAGCAGTAAGGGACTTTCGGGCTTCCAAGAGACCCAGTACTTC. The chain employs TRBV6-2 or TRBV6-3 and TRBJ2-5, with a tentative D call TRBD2 (6 bases). V shed 5 bases and J shed 1 base, with 17 bases lying between them. Germline V gene lookup returns CDR1 MNHEY and CDR2 SVGEGT. CDR3 length: 16 amino acids.

This clonotype was seen at least ten times. As an off-target read in a library built for alpha chains, this beta chain has a frequency of little significance. The genes are TRBV20-1 and TRBJ2-5, with 8 bases aligning to TRBD1. The CDR3 totals 14 residues. With V trimmed by 5 bases and J by 5 bases, 10 bases remained unmatched. CDR1 DFQATT and CDR2 SNEGSKA come from the germline V gene (reference sequence). CDR3 nucleotides: TGCAGTGCTCCCTCCTCGAGACAGGGGGAGACCCAGTACTTC. Its translation: CSAPSSRQGETQYF.

Sample share makes this clonotype large. As an off-target read in a library built for alpha chains, this beta chain has a frequency of little significance. V and J are TRBV27 and TRBJ2-1; D is perhaps TRBD2 (6 bases). V shed 5 bases and J shed 0 bases, with 11 bases lying between them. Germline V gene data show CDR1 as MNHEY and CDR2 as SMNVEV (reference sequence). The CDR3 runs 15 residues. In nucleotides, the CDR3 is TGTGCCAGCAGTGTAAGGGGACTCTCCTACAATGAGCAGTTCTTC. It is translated as CASSVRGLSYNEQFF.

Regarding this clonotype: The library was built for alpha chains, so this beta chain is an off-target read and its size means little. The gene calls are TRBV20-1 and TRBJ1-5; tentative D call: TRBD1 (5 bases). Germline V CDR1 and CDR2: DFQATT, SNEGSKA (reference sequence). V was trimmed by 1 base and J by 3 bases, leaving 13 bases between them. The CDR3 loop spans 15 amino acids. CDR3 protein: CSARGGVSFNQPQHF. The CDR3 nucleotides are TGCAGTGCTAGAGGAGGGGTGAGTTTCAATCAGCCCCAGCATTTT.